Presented here are 23 T cell receptor beta chains from one specimen sequenced in a study of blood T cell repertoires in COVID-19. Assay used: immunoSEQ multiplex PCR; TCRdb lists only in-frame clones, some missing. The sample shows 55,000 to 75,000 clones, roughly 72% of them seen only once. The sequenced sample consisted of peripheral blood. These receptors were collected from a woman in her 70s with COVID-19, enrolled during active disease.

The chain carries TRBV7-2 and TRBJ1-1; 9 nucleotides line up with TRBD1. CDR3 length: 15 residues. Germline V CDR1 and CDR2: SGHTA, FQGNSA. The ends lost 5 bases at V and 6 bases at J; junction bases unmatched: 10. The CDR3, as DNA: TGTGCCAGCAGCGCACTACAGGGGGCCGACCCTGAAGCTTTCTTT. As protein: CASSALQGADPEAFF.

The J gene is TRBJ2-7, the V gene TRBV2, with 9 bases lining up with TRBD1. J gave up 4 bases and V 3 bases, and 7 bases lay outside the gene matches. There are 15 residues in the CDR3. Germline CDR1 SNHLY, CDR2 FYNNEI. The CDR3 DNA follows: TGTGCCAGCAGTGAGCCAGGGACAGGGTGGTACGAGCAGTACTTC. This encodes CASSEPGTGWYEQYF.

This rearrangement joins TRBV6-5 to TRBJ1-2; 8 bases agree with TRBD1. The CDR3 covers 15 residues. Per germline, CDR1 MNHEY and CDR2 SVGAGI. V dropped 6 bases and J dropped 3; count of bases not matched to a gene: 9. The CDR3 loop is CASSRTGIGDYGYTF. CDR3 bases: TGTGCCAGCAGCCGGACAGGGATCGGCGACTATGGCTACACCTTC.

The V call is TRBV7-2, the J call TRBJ1-1; a weak D match, TRBD1 (6 bases). V was clipped by 2 bases and J by 5 bases, with 12 bases between them. The CDR3 covers 14 residues. Per the germline V gene, CDR1 is SGHTA and CDR2 is FQGNSA. CDR3 DNA: TGTGCCAGCAGCTTAACCAGGGGATTAACTGAAGCTTTCTTT. Protein: CASSLTRGLTEAFF.

In the case of this clone: Other DNA sequences in this sample translate to the same CDR3. The V call is TRBV19, the J call TRBJ1-6; D might be TRBD1 (6 bases). The CDR3 sequence is 13 residues long. In germline, CDR1 is LNHDA, CDR2 SQIVND (reference sequence). V was pared by 5 bases and J by 7 bases, with 9 bases between. Here the CDR3 DNA reads TGTGCCAGTAGTTTCAGGGGAAATTCACCCCTCCACTTT. Its translation is CASSFRGNSPLHF. The complete variable domain, with remaining parts taken from reference TRBV19 and TRBJ1-6, reads DGGITQSPKYLFRKEGQNVTLSCEQNLNHDAMYWYRQDPGQGLRLIYYSQIVNDFQKGDIAEGYSVSREKKESFPLTVTSAQKNPTAFYLCASSFRGNSPLHFGNGTRLTVT.

In DNA, the CDR3 is TGTGCCAGCAGTGAATTACTATTGACAGGGGCCGCGTCGGCTTTCTTT. This encodes CASSELLLTGAASAFF. The chain joins TRBV6-1 to TRBJ1-1; 8 bases match TRBD1. The CDR3 sequence is 16 residues long. Trimming took 2 bases from V and 11 from J; bases not matched to a gene: 16. Looked up from germline, CDR1 is MNHNS and CDR2 is SASEGT.

This chain uses TRBV10-3 with TRBJ2-1; D might be TRBD1 (6 bases). The V and J ends lost 3 bases and 0 bases respectively, with 6 bases between them. This CDR3 has 14 residues. Per germline, CDR1 ENHRY and CDR2 SYGVKD. The CDR3: CAISEGGSYNEQFF. In DNA form, the CDR3 reads TGTGCCATCAGTGAAGGGGGCTCCTACAATGAGCAGTTCTTC.

This chain links TRBV9 with TRBJ2-2; 7 positions match TRBD1. The CDR3 is 17 residues long. Germline values: CDR1 SGDLS, CDR2 YYNGEE. With 2 bases clipped from V and 0 bases from J, the junction kept 7 bases outside the gene matches. CDR3 in amino acids: CASSVSFGTANTGELFF. CDR3 nucleotides: TGTGCCAGCAGCGTGTCCTTCGGGACAGCGAACACCGGGGAGCTGTTTTTT.

In this sample, this clone turned up a few times. The chain links TRBV3-1 (or the pseudogene TRBV3-2) to TRBJ1-1; D call uncertain. The V end lost 4 bases, the J end lost 5 bases, and 17 bases lay between the germline ends. The CDR3 has 15 residues. Germline CDR1 is LGHDT and CDR2 is YNNKEL (reference sequence). This CDR3 is CASSPFSGGGTEAFF. In DNA form, the CDR3 reads TGTGCCAGCAGCCCTTTCAGCGGAGGAGGAACTGAAGCTTTCTTT.

This chain joins TRBV19 and TRBJ2-2, with TRBD1 matching over 9 bases. Trimming removed 6 bases from V and 4 bases from J; junction bases left unmatched: 9. The germline CDR1 and CDR2 sequences are LNHDA and SQIVND (reference sequence). The CDR3 totals 16 residues. The CDR3 nucleotides are TGTGCCAGTAGGCTCTGGGGACAGGGAATCACCGGGGAGCTGTTTTTT. It specifies CASRLWGQGITGELFF.

This rearrangement joins TRBV7-8 to TRBJ2-3; D might be TRBD2 (6 bases). CDR1 is SGHVS, CDR2 FQNEAQ, per germline. The CDR3 is made up of 17 amino acids. Trimming cost V 5 bases and J 1 base, with 19 bases left between them. Here the CDR3 DNA reads TGTGCCAGCAGCGGGGGGTCCCCACTACGGGGCACAGATACGCAGTATTTT. It codes for CASSGGSPLRGTDTQYF. Full variable domain (remainder filled in from reference TRBV7-8 and TRBJ2-3): GAGVSQSPRYKVAKRGQDVALRCDPISGHVSLFWYQQALGQGPEFLTYFQNEAQLDKSGLPSDRFFAERPEGSVSTLKIQRTQQEDSAVYLCASSGGSPLRGTDTQYFGPGTRLTVL.

The chain recombines TRBV12-3 or TRBV12-4 with TRBJ2-1; D is perhaps TRBD1 (6 bases). The CDR3 is 13 residues long. V lost 3 bases and J 9 bases, leaving 12 bases between the germline ends. In nucleotides, the CDR3 is TGTGCCAGCAGTTTCATGGGGGCTGGTGAGCAGTTCTTC. Translation: CASSFMGAGEQFF.

This clone was found a few times. The genes are TRBV5-4 and TRBJ2-1, with 9 positions matching TRBD2. Per the germline V gene, CDR1 is SGHNT and CDR2 is YYREEE (reference sequence). The CDR3 runs 20 residues. V lost 0 bases, J lost 0 bases, and 13 bases stayed unmatched. The CDR3 sequence is CASSLAVRLAGPSSYNEQFF. The CDR3 DNA follows: TGTGCCAGCAGCTTGGCCGTTCGCCTAGCGGGACCAAGCTCCTACAATGAGCAGTTCTTC.

The chain recombines TRBV27 with TRBJ2-1, with 14 bases matching TRBD2. The CDR3 consists of 19 residues. Germline trimming cut 6 bases from V and 5 bases from J; bases unmatched to any gene: 15. Germline CDR1 and CDR2: MNHEY and SMNVEV (reference sequence). CDR3 in DNA: TGTGCCAGCAGGATAGTCTTTAGACTAGCGGGAGGGCCTCACAATGAGCAGTTCTTC. Protein product: CASRIVFRLAGGPHNEQFF.

This chain connects TRBV7-2 to TRBJ1-5; 9 bases are a match to TRBD1. Germline trimming cut 1 base from V and 7 bases from J; bases unmatched to any gene: 2. Germline V CDR1 and CDR2: SGHTA, FQGNSA. This CDR3 is 14 amino acids long. Here the CDR3 reads CASSLDRGRQPQHF. The CDR3, as DNA: TGTGCCAGCAGCTTAGACAGGGGGCGACAGCCCCAGCATTTT.

This chain joins TRBV6-5 and TRBJ1-2; D perhaps matches TRBD1 (6 bases). The V end was cut by 6 bases, the J end by 6 bases, with 14 bases between. The CDR3 consists of 13 residues. CDR1 is MNHEY, CDR2 SVGAGI, per germline. CDR3 DNA sequence: TGTGCCAGCAGCTTACAGGGAAGGGATGGCTACACCTTC. Its translation: CASSLQGRDGYTF.

The chain recombines TRBV6-5 with TRBJ2-3; 8 positions agree with TRBD2. This CDR3 spans 15 amino acids. Germline loops: CDR1 MNHEY, CDR2 SVGAGI. J lost 5 bases, V lost 6 bases, and 10 bases had no gene match. The CDR3 sequence: CASRPTGGQGDTQYF. CDR3 coding DNA: TGTGCCAGCAGACCGACGGGGGGGCAGGGAGATACGCAGTATTTT.

This clone was counted a single time. The V gene is TRBV7-9, the J gene TRBJ2-1, with TRBD2 matching 9 bases. J was trimmed by 9 bases and V by 1 base; bases with no gene match: 4. Germline-derived CDR1 and CDR2 are SEHNR and FQNEAQ (reference sequence). This CDR3 is 14 amino acids long. The CDR3 loop reads CASSLDGTSPEQFF. CDR3 in DNA: TGTGCCAGCAGCTTAGATGGGACTAGCCCTGAGCAGTTCTTC.

The chain has TRBV7-2 and TRBJ2-1; the match to TRBD2 covers 8 bases. The germline V gene has CDR1 SGHTA and CDR2 FQGNSA. Losses at the gene ends were 3 bases for V and 9 bases for J; bases not matched to a gene: 4. There are 13 residues in the CDR3. The CDR3 region is CASSLERELEQFF. As DNA, the CDR3 is TGTGCCAGCAGCTTGGAGCGGGAGCTTGAGCAGTTCTTC.

The rearrangement joins TRBV13 to TRBJ1-2; weak D call: TRBD1 (6 bases). Germline assignment: CDR1 PRHDT and CDR2 FYEKMQ (reference sequence). Trimming cost V 6 bases and J 7 bases, with 15 bases left between them. The CDR3 contains 13 residues. The CDR3 here is CASRFTGSSGYTF. The CDR3 DNA follows: TGTGCCAGCAGATTTACAGGGTCGAGTGGCTACACCTTC.

V usage is TRBV19 and J usage is TRBJ2-2; 7 bases align to TRBD2. This CDR3 is 17 amino acids long. V lost 3 bases and J lost 0; bases outside the gene matches: 7. Germline V lookup: CDR1 LNHDA, CDR2 SQIVND (reference sequence). CDR3 loop: CASSMGPGLANTGELFF. The CDR3 DNA reads as TGTGCCAGTAGTATGGGGCCTGGACTAGCGAACACCGGGGAGCTGTTTTTT.

The table lists this clone with a count of one. J is TRBJ2-2 and V is TRBV7-2; the match to TRBD2 covers 7 bases. Germline CDR1 SGHTA, CDR2 FQGNSA. Losses at the gene ends were 3 bases for V and 4 bases for J; bases not matched to a gene: 8. The CDR3 covers 16 residues. CDR3: CASSFETAGVTGELFF. DNA for the CDR3: TGTGCCAGCAGCTTTGAAACCGCGGGAGTCACCGGGGAGCTGTTTTTT.

This chain links TRBV6-5 with TRBJ1-1, with TRBD1 matching 10 bases. Unmatched junction bases numbered 7, after V lost 8 bases and J lost 1 base. Germline loops: CDR1 MNHEY, CDR2 SVGAGI. This CDR3 region has 15 residues. The CDR3 protein is CASLRDRGANTEAFF. As DNA, the CDR3 is TGTGCCAGCCTCCGGGACAGGGGCGCGAACACTGAAGCTTTCTTT.